These T cell receptor beta chains were read from a single sample in a study of a mutant IDH1 vaccine in newly diagnosed glioma. Their target antigens are unknown. Produced via immunoSEQ multiplex PCR; TCRdb's table is partial and in-frame only. The sample has around 23,000 clones, around 79% seen once. The sample was PBMCs, taken from a glioma patient whose treatment included an IDH1 peptide vaccine. All receptors come from a man between 35 and 55 years old with glioma. Both conserved end residues are part of each CDR3. D genes are given only for firm matches. Clone size is given for some rows only: seen once, a few or many times, or a class if the clone is expanded.

abundance	v_gene	j_gene	d_gene	CDR3nt	CDR3aa
.	TRBV5-4	TRBJ2-7	TRBD1	TGTGCCAGCAGCCACCGGGACAGGGGGAACGAGCAGTACTTC	CASSHRDRGNEQYF
.	TRBV5-4	TRBJ2-4	TRBD1	TGTGCCAGCAGCTTGGGGGGACAGGGCCCCAAAAACATTCAGTACTTC	CASSLGGQGPKNIQYF
.	TRBV19	TRBJ1-5	.	TGTGCCAGTAGTACAACAGGGTTTGGCCAGCCCCAGCATTTT	CASSTTGFGQPQHF
.	TRBV7-2	TRBJ2-2	.	TGTGCCAGCAGCTTAAGGAGGGACACCGGGGAGCTGTTTTTT	CASSLRRDTGELFF
.	TRBV5-1	TRBJ1-1	.	TGCGCCAGCAGCCTAAGGGGTGGCACTGAAGCTTTCTTT	CASSLRGGTEAFF
.	TRBV5-6	TRBJ2-1	TRBD2	TGTGCCAGCAGCAGGACTAGCCGGCGCTCCTACAATGAGCAGTTCTTC	CASSRTSRRSYNEQFF
once	TRBV19	TRBJ1-2	TRBD1	TGTGCCAGTAGTGTGGGGACAGGGGAGAACGACTATGGCTACACCTTC	CASSVGTGENDYGYTF
.	TRBV5-8	TRBJ2-1	TRBD2	TGTGCCAGCAGCCCCTGGACTAGCGGGAGGGGGAATGAGCAGTTCTTC	CASSPWTSGRGNEQFF
once	TRBV7-9	TRBJ2-2	TRBD1	TGTGCCAGCAGCCGACAGGGGACCGGGGAGCTGTTTTTT	CASSRQGTGELFF
.	TRBV5-6	TRBJ2-2	.	TGTGCCAGCAGCCCCTTCAGGAGCAGGATCGGGGAGCTGTTTTTT	CASSPFRSRIGELFF
.	TRBV6-6	TRBJ2-3	.	TGTGCCAGCAGTTACTCGCAAAAGGATCAGACAGATACGCAGTATTTT	CASSYSQKDQTDTQYF
.	TRBV6-1	TRBJ1-5	.	TGTGCCAGCAGTGAACGCGTTAGCAATCAGCCCCAGCATTTT	CASSERVSNQPQHF
few	TRBV15	TRBJ1-1	.	TGTGCCACCAGCAGAGATCTGGGGAACACTGAAGCTTTCTTT	CATSRDLGNTEAFF
.	TRBV9	TRBJ1-3	TRBD1	TGTGCCAGCAGCGTAGAGGGGGCCACTGGAAACACCATATATTTT	CASSVEGATGNTIYF
.	TRBV19	TRBJ2-6	.	TGTGCCAGTATAAGTTCTACCACGGGGAGGGCCAACGTCCTGACTTTC	CASISSTTGRANVLTF
.	TRBV2	TRBJ2-1	TRBD2	TGTGCCAGCAGTCGGCTAGCGGGTTTAAAAGGCTCCTACAATGAGCAGTTCTTC	CASSRLAGLKGSYNEQFF
.	TRBV9	TRBJ1-4	.	TGTGCCAGCAGCGTAGGAGGGGCTAATGAAAAACTGTTTTTT	CASSVGGANEKLFF
.	TRBV6-5	TRBJ2-5	TRBD2	TGTGCCAGCGGTGGTGCGGGAGGGCCGGAGGAGACCCAGTACTTC	CASGGAGGPEETQYF
.	TRBV18	TRBJ2-3	.	TGTGCCAGCTCACCCCTGGCAGATACGCAGTATTTT	CASSPLADTQYF
.	TRBV6-1	TRBJ2-3	.	TGTGCCAGCAGTGAGGGGGGCGAAGATACGCAGTATTTT	CASSEGGEDTQYF
.	TRBV19	TRBJ2-4	.	TGTGCCAGTAGTACGACAGAACTGCTAGCCAAAAACATTCAGTACTTC	CASSTTELLAKNIQYF
few	TRBV30	TRBJ2-6	TRBD1	TGTGCCGGACAGGGGACGTGGGCCAACGTCCTGACTTTC	CAGQGTWANVLTF
.	TRBV29-1	TRBJ2-1	TRBD1	TGCAGCGCTCCCGGGACAGGGACCTACAATGAGCAGTTCTTC	CSAPGTGTYNEQFF
.	TRBV4-3	TRBJ2-1	TRBD1	TGCGCCAGCAGCCAAGATTCAGGGGGCTCCTACAATGAGCAGTTCTTC	CASSQDSGGSYNEQFF
medium-sized	TRBV4-3	TRBJ2-2	TRBD1	TGCGCCAGCCTGGACAGGGATGACGGGGAGCTGTTTTTT	CASLDRDDGELFF
.	TRBV4-2	TRBJ2-3	.	TGTGCCAGCAGCCAAGAAAGCTACACAGATACGCAGTATTTT	CASSQESYTDTQYF
.	TRBV7-9	TRBJ2-3	TRBD2	TGTGCCAGCAGCCCGAGCCCCACTAGCGATGGCACGTATACGCAGTATTTT	CASSPSPTSDGTYTQYF
.	TRBV5-4	TRBJ2-3	.	TGTGCCAGCAGCGGGCCGGAGGGGAGGGATACGCAGTATTTT	CASSGPEGRDTQYF